Presented here are 29 T cell receptor beta chains from one specimen sequenced in a study of cytomegalovirus exposure and HLA in healthy donors (dated by TCRdb to between 2016 and 2019). Libraries were built with the immunoSEQ multiplex PCR assay. For the multiplex PCR, a mixture combining 60 forward primers for TCR Vbeta segments and 13 reverse primers for TCR Jbeta segments was used. TCRdb's version of the immuneACCESS table is confined to in-frame rearrangements and falls short of the full clone set. An unresolved V gene accounts for under half of the shortfall where checked; the remainder is of unknown origin. The table kept for this sample lists 60,000 to 85,000 clones. The leading ten clones occupy roughly an eighth of the sample. Sequencing used PBMCs. Every receptor here comes from a man aged 50 or older in good health and CMV-seropositive.

The chain employs TRBV6-1 and TRBJ2-7; 9 bases are shared with TRBD1. The CDR3 sequence is 16 residues long. CDR1 is MNHNS, CDR2 SASEGT, per germline. The ends lost 2 bases at V and 9 bases at J; junction bases unmatched: 14. CDR3 region: CASSERRGRTGDPQYV. Written as DNA, the CDR3 is TGTGCCAGCAGTGAACGGCGGGGGAGGACAGGGGACCCGCAGTACGTC.

The chain joins TRBV15 to TRBJ1-2; D uncertain. CDR1 and CDR2 (germline): LNHNV, YYDKDF (reference sequence). The CDR3 totals 13 residues. Trimming cost V 6 bases and J 5 bases, with 13 bases left between them. The CDR3 nucleotides read TGTGCCACCAGTCCCGGCGGGAATTATGGCTACACCTTC. It specifies CATSPGGNYGYTF.

The V gene is TRBV19, the J gene TRBJ1-2; D uncertain. The V and J ends lost 5 bases and 5 bases respectively, with 15 bases between them. The CDR3 loop spans 14 amino acids. The germline CDR1 and CDR2 sequences are LNHDA and SQIVND (reference sequence). The CDR3 is CASSSLGLTYGYTF. The CDR3 bases are TGTGCCAGTAGTTCACTTGGACTCACTTATGGCTACACCTTC. Variable domain in full (rest from reference TRBV19 and TRBJ1-2): DGGITQSPKYLFRKEGQNVTLSCEQNLNHDAMYWYRQDPGQGLRLIYYSQIVNDFQKGDIAEGYSVSREKKESFPLTVTSAQKNPTAFYLCASSSLGLTYGYTFGSGTRLTVV.

This chain uses TRBV5-1 with TRBJ2-1, with D hard to call. Trimming cost V 2 bases and J 7 bases, with 16 bases left between them. The germline CDR1 and CDR2 sequences are SGHRS and YFSETQ. This CDR3 region has 15 residues. DNA for the CDR3: TGCGCCAGCAGCTTAGCCCCCCTTACCGTAAATGAGCAGTTCTTC. It yields the protein CASSLAPLTVNEQFF. Based on the CDR3 plus reference TRBV5-1 and TRBJ2-1, the full variable domain is KAGVTQTPRYLIKTRGQQVTLSCSPISGHRSVSWYQQTPGQGLQFLFEYFSETQRNKGNFPGRFSGRQFSNSRSEMNVSTLELGDSALYLCASSLAPLTVNEQFFGPGTRLTVL.

The CDR3 nucleotides read TGTGCCAGCAGTGAAGGGCAATCCACTAGCGGCTCCTACAATGAGCAGTTCTTC. Encoded protein: CASSEGQSTSGSYNEQFF. The chain carries TRBV2 and TRBJ2-1; 8 nucleotides line up with TRBD2. Trimming took 1 base from V and 0 from J; bases not matched to a gene: 8. The CDR3 contains 18 residues. The germline gives CDR1 SNHLY, CDR2 FYNNEI.

The chain joins TRBV5-1 to TRBJ1-1; 9 bases are shared with TRBD1. The junction had 7 bases not matched to a gene; V was cut back by 4 bases and J by 0 bases. The CDR3 has 16 amino acids. CDR1 is SGHRS, CDR2 YFSETQ, per germline. The CDR3 protein is CASSGRDRDLNTEAFF. The CDR3 nucleotides read TGCGCCAGCAGCGGCCGGGACAGGGACTTGAACACTGAAGCTTTCTTT.

The chain combines TRBV11-3 with TRBJ2-7; no clear D. The CDR3 sequence is 19 residues long. With 3 bases removed from V and 2 bases from J, the gap between germline ends came to 26 bases. Germline V gene lookup returns CDR1 SGHNT and CDR2 YENEEA. CDR3 amino acids: CASSFPTTREKKKTYEQYF. CDR3 bases: TGTGCCAGCAGCTTCCCGACAACGCGCGAGAAAAAGAAGACCTACGAGCAGTACTTC.

The chain recombines TRBV7-3 with TRBJ2-2, with D maybe TRBD2 (7 bases). This CDR3 comprises 17 residues. Germline assignment: CDR1 SGHTA and CDR2 FQGTGA. Trimming stripped 4 bases from V and 2 bases from J, with 17 bases between. CDR3 coding DNA: TGTGCCAGCAGCTCCCTAGGGGGGGCGATAAACACCGGGGAGCTGTTTTTT. Translating it yields CASSSLGGAINTGELFF.

The rearrangement links TRBV6-1 to TRBJ1-2; 11 bases agree with TRBD1. Germline assignment: CDR1 MNHNS and CDR2 SASEGT. The CDR3 totals 17 residues. Losses at the gene ends were 3 bases for V and 7 bases for J; bases not matched to a gene: 13. The CDR3 bases are TGTGCCAGCAGTGATCCGGGACAGGGGGTCGTGTCAGGTGGCTACACCTTC. It encodes CASSDPGQGVVSGGYTF.

The rearrangement uses TRBV7-9 and TRBJ2-7; D is possibly TRBD1 (5 bases). V lost 2 bases and J 6 bases, leaving 8 bases between the germline ends. CDR1 and CDR2 from the germline V gene are SEHNR and FQNEAQ (reference sequence). The CDR3 contains 12 residues. The DNA for the CDR3 is TGTGCCAGCAGCTTATCAGGGTTCGAGCAGTACGTC. Translated: CASSLSGFEQYV.

The rearrangement joins TRBV7-2 to TRBJ1-5; 11 bases are shared with TRBD1. CDR1 SGHTA and CDR2 FQGNSA come from the germline V gene. The V and J ends lost 6 bases and 0 bases, in that order; junction bases with no gene match: 10. The CDR3 is 18 amino acids. DNA for the CDR3: TGTGCCAGCAGTGAGGGGACAGGGGGTTCATTTAGCAATCAGCCCCAGCATTTT. This codes for CASSEGTGGSFSNQPQHF.

The CDR3 DNA follows: TGTGCCAGTAGTCACCCGCTCCGACAGGACACCGGGGAGCTGTTTTTT. Protein product: CASSHPLRQDTGELFF. The chain joins TRBV19 to TRBJ2-2; possibly TRBD1 for D (6 bases). The CDR3 has 16 residues. CDR1 LNHDA and CDR2 SQIVND come from the germline V gene (reference sequence). V lost 5 bases, J lost 3 bases, and 16 bases lay in between.

The J gene is TRBJ1-2, the V gene TRBV29-1, with D possibly TRBD1 on 5 matching bases. CDR1 and CDR2 from the germline V gene are SQVTM and ANQGSEA. This CDR3 is built from 15 residues. V was pared by 3 bases and J by 1 base, with 15 bases between. DNA of the CDR3: TGCAGCGTTGACACCGACAGCCAGGTTAACTATGGCTACACCTTC. The encoded protein is CSVDTDSQVNYGYTF.

This chain links TRBV28 with TRBJ1-1; no definite D call. CDR1 and CDR2 from the germline V gene are MDHEN and SYDVKM. The CDR3 loop spans 16 amino acids. V was cut by 0 bases and J by 1 base, with 12 bases left in between. The chain's CDR3 is CASSLWGRKKNTEAFF. Written as DNA, the CDR3 is TGTGCCAGCAGTTTATGGGGCAGGAAGAAGAACACTGAAGCTTTCTTT.

The gene calls are TRBV6-5 and TRBJ1-1, with D perhaps matching TRBD1 (6 bases). The germline gives CDR1 MNHEY, CDR2 SVGAGI. V lost 2 bases, J lost 1 base, and 8 bases lay in between. CDR3 length equals 14 residues. The DNA for the CDR3 is TGTGCCAGCAGTTACGGGGGGGCGAACACTGAAGCTTTCTTT. It encodes CASSYGGANTEAFF.

V usage is TRBV19 and J usage is TRBJ1-2; 10 nucleotides align to TRBD1. There are 14 residues in the CDR3. V lost 5 bases and J lost 3; bases outside the gene matches: 3. The germline V gene has CDR1 LNHDA and CDR2 SQIVND (reference sequence). CDR3 coding DNA: TGTGCCAGTAGTCGGGACAGGGGTGACTATGGCTACACCTTC. Translated: CASSRDRGDYGYTF.

The CDR3 nucleotides read TGCGCCAGCAGTCTCTCCGGGACAGGGGGCCAGCCCCAGCATTTT. Its translation is CASSLSGTGGQPQHF. The chain has TRBV5-1 and TRBJ1-5, with 12 bases matching TRBD1. The CDR3 totals 15 residues. Germline trimming cut 5 bases from V and 7 bases from J; bases unmatched to any gene: 7. Germline CDR1 is SGHRS and CDR2 is YFSETQ. Using reference TRBV5-1 and TRBJ1-5 for the parts outside the CDR3, the full variable domain is KAGVTQTPRYLIKTRGQQVTLSCSPISGHRSVSWYQQTPGQGLQFLFEYFSETQRNKGNFPGRFSGRQFSNSRSEMNVSTLELGDSALYLCASSLSGTGGQPQHFGDGTRLSIL.

The rearrangement links TRBV13 to TRBJ2-6; 16 positions agree with TRBD2. CDR1 and CDR2 from the germline V gene are PRHDT and FYEKMQ (reference sequence). The CDR3 has 19 residues. Trimming cost V 5 bases and J 0 bases; bases outside gene matches: 4. As DNA, the CDR3 is TGTGCCAGCAGCCTGGGGACTAGCGGGAGGGGCTCTGGGGCCAACGTCCTGACTTTC. This sequence encodes CASSLGTSGRGSGANVLTF.

The genes are TRBV5-6 and TRBJ2-2; 7 nucleotides line up with TRBD1. This CDR3 spans 16 amino acids. Germline CDR1 reads SGHDT; CDR2 reads YYEEEE. Trimming at V came to 4 bases and at J to 1 base, leaving 7 bases not matched to a gene. The CDR3 region has the DNA TGTGCCAGCAGCCCTGACAGGGCGCGGAACACCGGGGAGCTGTTTTTT. This encodes CASSPDRARNTGELFF.

V and J are TRBV14 and TRBJ2-3; D possibly corresponds to TRBD1 (5 bases). The CDR3 runs to 15 residues. V shed 5 bases and J shed 4 bases, with 16 bases lying between them. The germline gives CDR1 SGHDN, CDR2 FVKESK. For the CDR3, the DNA is TGTGCCAGCAGCACCAGGGTTCGTGGAGCAGATACGCAGTATTTT. Translation: CASSTRVRGADTQYF.

The chain uses TRBV5-6 and TRBJ2-7, with TRBD1 matching 8 bases. The CDR3 runs 16 residues. V lost 2 bases and J lost 3; bases outside the gene matches: 10. Germline V lookup: CDR1 SGHDT, CDR2 YYEEEE. The CDR3 sequence: CASSFDGQGNFYEQYV. CDR3 DNA: TGTGCCAGCAGCTTCGATGGACAGGGTAATTTCTACGAGCAGTACGTC.

The chain uses TRBV7-9 and TRBJ2-5, with 11 positions matching TRBD1. Losses at the gene ends were 3 bases for V and 4 bases for J; bases not matched to a gene: 4. The germline V gene encodes CDR1 SEHNR and CDR2 FQNEAQ (reference sequence). The CDR3 covers 15 residues. The CDR3: CASSFLGTGGETQYF. The CDR3 DNA follows: TGTGCCAGCAGCTTCCTCGGGACAGGGGGAGAGACCCAGTACTTC.

This rearrangement joins TRBV28 to TRBJ1-1, with D possibly matching TRBD1 (5 bases). Trimming cost V 5 bases and J 3 bases, with 16 bases left between them. Germline V gene data show CDR1 as MDHEN and CDR2 as SYDVKM. The CDR3 loop spans 15 amino acids. In nucleotides, the CDR3 is TGTGCCAGCAGTGCGCAAGGGGCGTGGGACACTGAAGCTTTCTTT. Translating it yields CASSAQGAWDTEAFF.

The genes are TRBV5-1 and TRBJ1-1; 7 bases agree with TRBD1. V dropped 4 bases and J dropped 3; count of bases not matched to a gene: 3. Germline CDR1 is SGHRS and CDR2 is YFSETQ. The CDR3 length is 13 residues. The CDR3: CASSPQGDTEAFF. CDR3 sequence (DNA): TGCGCCAGCAGCCCGCAGGGGGACACTGAAGCTTTCTTT.

The V call is TRBV4-1, the J call TRBJ1-5; D perhaps matches TRBD1 (5 bases). The V gene lost 0 bases and the J gene lost 5 bases, with 11 bases spanning the gap. The CDR3 contains 15 residues. In germline, CDR1 is MGHRA, CDR2 YSYEKL. CDR3 in amino acids: CASSQDGIGDQPQHF. CDR3 DNA sequence: TGCGCCAGCAGCCAAGATGGGATAGGGGATCAGCCCCAGCATTTT.

V gene TRBV9 combines with J gene TRBJ2-7, with D possibly TRBD1 on 6 matching bases. The CDR3 has 13 amino acids. Between the trimmed V and J ends, which lost 8 bases and 0 bases, there was a span of 12 bases. Germline V lookup: CDR1 SGDLS, CDR2 YYNGEE. The CDR3 here is CASSPGHSYEQYF. CDR3 nucleotide sequence: TGTGCCAGTTCTCCGGGACACTCCTACGAGCAGTACTTC.

The chain has TRBV9 and TRBJ2-2; possible D gene TRBD2, 6 bases. V was trimmed by 0 bases and J by 8 bases, leaving 20 bases between them. This CDR3 contains 17 residues. In germline, CDR1 is SGDLS, CDR2 YYNGEE. CDR3 DNA sequence: TGTGCCAGCAGCGTAGAGTGGAGGGACGGGTTTACAGGGGAGCTGTTTTTT. Residues: CASSVEWRDGFTGELFF.

This chain joins TRBV11-2 and TRBJ2-1, with 8 bases identical to TRBD1. The germline V gene encodes CDR1 SGHAT and CDR2 FQNNGV. This CDR3 spans 16 amino acids. Trimming took 4 bases from V and 6 from J; bases not matched to a gene: 11. CDR3 coding DNA: TGTGCCAGCAGCTCATTGGCCGGGACAGGTATCAATGAGCAGTTCTTC. It yields the protein CASSSLAGTGINEQFF.

The chain is built from TRBV5-6 and TRBJ2-1; D is possibly TRBD1 (6 bases). The CDR3 has 16 amino acids. Trimming left V 0 bases short and J 0 bases short, with 10 bases between. The germline V gene has CDR1 SGHDT and CDR2 YYEEEE. CDR3 coding DNA: TGTGCCAGCAGCTTGGGTCAGGGGAGCTCCTACAATGAGCAGTTCTTC. Translating it yields CASSLGQGSSYNEQFF. Based on the CDR3 plus reference TRBV5-6 and TRBJ2-1, the full variable domain is DAGVTQSPTHLIKTRGQQVTLRCSPKSGHDTVSWYQQALGQGPQFIFQYYEEEERQRGNFPDRFSGHQFPNYSSELNVNALLLGDSALYLCASSLGQGSSYNEQFFGPGTRLTVL.